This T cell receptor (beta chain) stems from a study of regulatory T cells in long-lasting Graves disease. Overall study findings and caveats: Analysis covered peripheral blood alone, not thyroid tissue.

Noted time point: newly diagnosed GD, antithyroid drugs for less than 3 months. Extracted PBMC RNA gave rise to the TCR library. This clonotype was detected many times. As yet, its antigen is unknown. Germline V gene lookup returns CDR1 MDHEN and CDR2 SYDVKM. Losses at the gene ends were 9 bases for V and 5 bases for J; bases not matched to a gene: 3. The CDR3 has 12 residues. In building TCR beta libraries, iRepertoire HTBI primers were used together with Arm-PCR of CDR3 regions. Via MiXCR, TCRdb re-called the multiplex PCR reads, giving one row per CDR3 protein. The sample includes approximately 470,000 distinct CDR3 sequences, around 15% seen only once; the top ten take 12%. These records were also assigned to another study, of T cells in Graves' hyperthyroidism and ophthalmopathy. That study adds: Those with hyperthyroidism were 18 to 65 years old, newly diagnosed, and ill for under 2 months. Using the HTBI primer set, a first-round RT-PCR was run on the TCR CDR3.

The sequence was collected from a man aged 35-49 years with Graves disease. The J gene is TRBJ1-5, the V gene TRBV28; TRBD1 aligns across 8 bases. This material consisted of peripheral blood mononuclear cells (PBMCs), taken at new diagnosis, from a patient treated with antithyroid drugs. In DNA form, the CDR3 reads TGTGCCAGTAGACAGGGGTATCAGCCCCAGCATTTT. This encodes CASRQGYQPQHF.